These 8 T cell receptor beta chains were sequenced from one sample in a study of cytomegalovirus exposure and HLA in healthy donors. Primers: 60 Vbeta forward and 13 Jbeta reverse. Only in-frame clones appear in the TCRdb table, and some are missing; sequencing was by immunoSEQ multiplex PCR. Among 170,000 or so clones, 77% were seen once, and the ten largest hold less than 1.5%. The sample was PBMCs. The receptors come from a woman in her thirties in good health and CMV-seropositive.

The V and J genes are TRBV18 and TRBJ2-4; weak D call: TRBD2 (5 bases). Germline CDR1 is KGHSH and CDR2 is LQKENI. CDR3 length: 13 residues. V lost 6 bases and J 8 bases, leaving 14 bases between the germline ends. The CDR3: CASSPSGVDIQYF. The DNA of the CDR3 is TGTGCCAGCTCCCCCAGCGGAGTGGACATTCAGTACTTC.

The rearrangement joins TRBV5-1 to TRBJ2-5; D is ambiguous. The CDR3 has 15 residues. V was clipped by 1 base and J by 1 base, with 11 bases between them. Germline V gene sequence: CDR1 SGHRS, CDR2 YFSETQ. CDR3 in amino acids: CASSLSPRIQETQYF. In DNA, the CDR3 is TGCGCCAGCAGCTTGTCTCCGAGGATCCAAGAGACCCAGTACTTC. Looking up the rest from reference TRBV5-1 and TRBJ2-5 gives the full variable domain: KAGVTQTPRYLIKTRGQQVTLSCSPISGHRSVSWYQQTPGQGLQFLFEYFSETQRNKGNFPGRFSGRQFSNSRSEMNVSTLELGDSALYLCASSLSPRIQETQYFGPGTRLLVL.

This chain joins TRBV13 and TRBJ2-1; 11 bases line up with TRBD2. The CDR3 is 19 amino acids. The V gene end was trimmed by 1 base and the J gene end by 6 bases; junction bases not matched to a gene: 14. The germline V gene encodes CDR1 PRHDT and CDR2 FYEKMQ (reference sequence). The CDR3 is CASSLALTSSGRRGNEQFF. In DNA form, the CDR3 reads TGTGCCAGCAGCTTAGCCCTAACTTCTAGCGGGAGGCGGGGCAATGAGCAGTTCTTC.

This clone was recorded once. The chain is built from TRBV28 and TRBJ1-3, with a possible D match to TRBD1 (6 bases). Trimming took off 8 bases at V and 4 bases at J, with 18 bases between the two ends. Germline CDR1 and CDR2: MDHEN and SYDVKM. CDR3 length equals 15 residues. The CDR3 loop is CASSRRQGLGNTIYF. The DNA of the CDR3 is TGTGCCAGCTCCCGGCGGCAGGGGTTGGGAAACACCATATATTTT.

The chain recombines TRBV18 with TRBJ2-1; D not certain. The CDR3 runs to 14 residues. Trimming cost V 0 bases and J 6 bases, with 9 bases left between them. Germline CDR1 is KGHSH and CDR2 is LQKENI. CDR3 sequence reads: CASSPPAERNEQFF. Written as DNA, the CDR3 is TGTGCCAGCTCACCACCGGCCGAACGCAATGAGCAGTTCTTC. Complete variable domain (other parts from reference TRBV18 and TRBJ2-1): NAGVMQNPRHLVRRRGQEARLRCSPMKGHSHVYWYRQLPEEGLKFMVYLQKENIIDESGMPKERFSAEFPKEGPSILRIQQVVRGDSAAYFCASSPPAERNEQFFGPGTRLTVL.

The rearrangement uses TRBV7-9 and TRBJ1-1; D might be TRBD1 (5 bases). V dropped 5 bases and J dropped 10 bases, with 17 bases sitting between them. The germline V gene encodes CDR1 SEHNR and CDR2 FQNEAQ (reference sequence). The CDR3 length is 13 residues. The CDR3 sequence is CASSPSGTERAFF. The CDR3 DNA follows: TGTGCCAGCAGCCCTAGCGGGACTGAGCGAGCTTTCTTT.

This chain uses TRBV18 with TRBJ1-5; 7 bases are shared with TRBD1. V gave up 2 bases and J gave up 2 bases; unmatched junction bases: 3. Germline assignment: CDR1 KGHSH and CDR2 LQKENI. The length of the CDR3 is 15 residues. In DNA form, the CDR3 reads TGTGCCAGCTCACCATCAGGGGGTGGCAATCAGCCCCAGCATTTT. It codes for CASSPSGGGNQPQHF.

The chain is built from TRBV9 and TRBJ1-1, with D perhaps matching TRBD1 (5 bases). Trimming removed 2 bases at V and 2 bases at J, with 10 bases between. The CDR3 is 14 amino acids. Germline V CDR1 and CDR2: SGDLS, YYNGEE. Written as DNA, the CDR3 is TGTGCCAGCAGCGTTCTTCAGGGCAACACTGAAGCTTTCTTT. Protein: CASSVLQGNTEAFF.